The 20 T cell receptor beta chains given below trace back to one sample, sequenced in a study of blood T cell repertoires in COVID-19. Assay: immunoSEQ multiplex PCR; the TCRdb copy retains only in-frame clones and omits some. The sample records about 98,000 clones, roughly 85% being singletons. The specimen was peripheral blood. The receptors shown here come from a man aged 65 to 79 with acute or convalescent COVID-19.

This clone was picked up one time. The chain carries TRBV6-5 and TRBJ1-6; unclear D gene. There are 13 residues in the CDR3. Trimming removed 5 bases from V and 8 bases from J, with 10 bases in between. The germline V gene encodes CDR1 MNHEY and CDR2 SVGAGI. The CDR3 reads CASSQTLDSPLHF. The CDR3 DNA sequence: TGTGCCAGCAGTCAAACTTTGGATTCACCCCTCCACTTT.

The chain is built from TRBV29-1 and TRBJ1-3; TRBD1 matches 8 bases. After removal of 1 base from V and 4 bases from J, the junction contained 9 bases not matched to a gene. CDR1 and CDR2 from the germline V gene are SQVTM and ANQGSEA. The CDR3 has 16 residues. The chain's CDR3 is CSVEGQQGEKGNTIYF. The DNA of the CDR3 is TGCAGCGTTGAAGGACAACAGGGGGAAAAAGGAAACACCATATATTTT. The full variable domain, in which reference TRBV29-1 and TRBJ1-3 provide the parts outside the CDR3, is SAVISQKPSRDICQRGTSLTIQCQVDSQVTMMFWYRQQPGQSLTLIATANQGSEATYESGFVIDKFPISRPNLTFSTLTVSNMSPEDSSIYLCSVEGQQGEKGNTIYFGEGSWLTVV.

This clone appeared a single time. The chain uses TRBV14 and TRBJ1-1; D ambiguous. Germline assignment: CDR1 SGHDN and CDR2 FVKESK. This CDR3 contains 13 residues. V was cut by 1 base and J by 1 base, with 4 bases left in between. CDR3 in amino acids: CASSQGQNTEAFF. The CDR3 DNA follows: TGTGCCAGCAGCCAAGGGCAGAACACTGAAGCTTTCTTT.

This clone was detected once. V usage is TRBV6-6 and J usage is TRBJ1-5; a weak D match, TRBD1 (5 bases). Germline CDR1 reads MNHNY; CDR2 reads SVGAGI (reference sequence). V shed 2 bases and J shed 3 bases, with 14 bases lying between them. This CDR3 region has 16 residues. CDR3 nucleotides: TGTGCCAGCAGTTACCAAGGGGTGGGACTCAATCAGCCCCAGCATTTT. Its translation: CASSYQGVGLNQPQHF.

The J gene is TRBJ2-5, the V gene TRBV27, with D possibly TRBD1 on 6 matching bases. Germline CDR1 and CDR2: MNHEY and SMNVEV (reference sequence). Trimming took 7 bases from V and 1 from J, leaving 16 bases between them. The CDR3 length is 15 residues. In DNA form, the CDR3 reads TGTGCCAGCACCTCCACAGGGAGCGGCCAAGAGACCCAGTACTTC. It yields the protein CASTSTGSGQETQYF.

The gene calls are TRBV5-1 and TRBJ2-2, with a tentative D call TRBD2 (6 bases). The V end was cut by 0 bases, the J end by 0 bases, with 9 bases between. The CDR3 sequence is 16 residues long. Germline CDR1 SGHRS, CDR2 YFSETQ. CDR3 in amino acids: CASSLEAGTNTGELFF. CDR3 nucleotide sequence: TGCGCCAGCAGCTTGGAGGCGGGGACGAACACCGGGGAGCTGTTTTTT.

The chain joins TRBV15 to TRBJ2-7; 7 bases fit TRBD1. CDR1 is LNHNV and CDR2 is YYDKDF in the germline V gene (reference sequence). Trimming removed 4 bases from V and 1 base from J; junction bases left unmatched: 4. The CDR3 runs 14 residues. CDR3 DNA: TGTGCCACCAGCAAACGACAGGGTTCCTACGAGCAGTACTTC. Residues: CATSKRQGSYEQYF. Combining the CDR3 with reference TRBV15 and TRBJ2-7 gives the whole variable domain DAMVIQNPRYQVTQFGKPVTLSCSQTLNHNVMYWYQQKSSQAPKLLFHYYDKDFNNEADTPDNFQSRRPNTSFCFLDIRSPGLGDTAMYLCATSKRQGSYEQYFGPGTRLTVT.

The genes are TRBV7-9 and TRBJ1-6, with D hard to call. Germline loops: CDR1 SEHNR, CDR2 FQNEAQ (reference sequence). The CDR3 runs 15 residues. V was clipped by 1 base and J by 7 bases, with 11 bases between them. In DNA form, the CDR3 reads TGTGCCAGCAGCTTAGGGCGGCTCACCAATTCACCCCTCCACTTT. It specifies CASSLGRLTNSPLHF.

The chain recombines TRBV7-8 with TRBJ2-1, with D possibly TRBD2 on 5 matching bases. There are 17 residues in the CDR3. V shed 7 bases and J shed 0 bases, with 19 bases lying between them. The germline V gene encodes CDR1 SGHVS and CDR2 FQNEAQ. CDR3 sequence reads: CASTTTGRGRSYNEQFF. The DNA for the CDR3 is TGTGCCAGCACAACTACCGGGCGAGGGCGCTCCTACAATGAGCAGTTCTTC.

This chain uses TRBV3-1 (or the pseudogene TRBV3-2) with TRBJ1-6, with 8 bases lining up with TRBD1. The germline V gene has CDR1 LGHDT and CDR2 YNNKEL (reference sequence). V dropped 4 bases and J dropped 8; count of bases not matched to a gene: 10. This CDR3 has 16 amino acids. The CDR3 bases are TGTGCCAGCAGCCGCGCAGGACAGGGCGCCGATTCACCCCTCCACTTT. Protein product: CASSRAGQGADSPLHF.

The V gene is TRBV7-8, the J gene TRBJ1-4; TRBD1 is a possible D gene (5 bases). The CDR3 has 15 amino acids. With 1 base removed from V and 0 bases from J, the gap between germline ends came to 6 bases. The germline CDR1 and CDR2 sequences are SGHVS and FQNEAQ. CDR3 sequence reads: CASSLGQTTNEKLFF. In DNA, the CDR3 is TGTGCCAGCAGCTTAGGACAGACAACTAATGAAAAACTGTTTTTT.

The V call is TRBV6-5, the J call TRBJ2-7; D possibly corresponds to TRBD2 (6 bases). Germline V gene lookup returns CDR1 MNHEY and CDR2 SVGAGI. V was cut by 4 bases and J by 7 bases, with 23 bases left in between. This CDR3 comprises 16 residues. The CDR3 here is CASSSWKGTPPGEQYV. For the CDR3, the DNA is TGTGCCAGCAGTTCCTGGAAGGGGACTCCCCCAGGGGAGCAGTACGTC.

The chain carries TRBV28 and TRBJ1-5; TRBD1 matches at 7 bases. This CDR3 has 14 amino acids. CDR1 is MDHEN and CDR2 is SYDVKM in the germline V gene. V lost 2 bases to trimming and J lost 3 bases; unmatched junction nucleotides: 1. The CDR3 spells CASSLGQDNQPQHF. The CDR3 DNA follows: TGTGCCAGCAGTTTAGGACAGGACAATCAGCCCCAGCATTTT. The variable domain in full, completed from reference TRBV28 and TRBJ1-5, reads DVKVTQSSRYLVKRTGEKVFLECVQDMDHENMFWYRQDPGLGLRLIYFSYDVKMKEKGDIPEGYSVSREKKERFSLILESASTNQTSMYLCASSLGQDNQPQHFGDGTRLSIL.

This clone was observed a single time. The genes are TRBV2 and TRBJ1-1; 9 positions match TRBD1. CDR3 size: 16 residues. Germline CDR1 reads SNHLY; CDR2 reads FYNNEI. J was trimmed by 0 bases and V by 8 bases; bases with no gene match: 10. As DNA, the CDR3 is TGTGCCAGCCGCGGGACAGGGCGTGGTATGAACACTGAAGCTTTCTTT. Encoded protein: CASRGTGRGMNTEAFF.

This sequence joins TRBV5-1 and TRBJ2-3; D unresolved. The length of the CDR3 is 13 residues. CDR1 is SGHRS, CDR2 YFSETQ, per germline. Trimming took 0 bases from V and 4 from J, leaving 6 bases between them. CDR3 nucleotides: TGCGCCAGCAGCTTGGCCTCCCCAGATACGCAGTATTTT. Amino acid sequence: CASSLASPDTQYF.

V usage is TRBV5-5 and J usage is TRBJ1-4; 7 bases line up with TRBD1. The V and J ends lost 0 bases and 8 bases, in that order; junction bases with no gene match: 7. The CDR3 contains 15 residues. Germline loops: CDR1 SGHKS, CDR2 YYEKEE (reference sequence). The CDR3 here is CASSLDGRGDEKLFF. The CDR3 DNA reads TGTGCCAGCAGCTTGGACGGCAGGGGGGACGAAAAACTGTTTTTT.

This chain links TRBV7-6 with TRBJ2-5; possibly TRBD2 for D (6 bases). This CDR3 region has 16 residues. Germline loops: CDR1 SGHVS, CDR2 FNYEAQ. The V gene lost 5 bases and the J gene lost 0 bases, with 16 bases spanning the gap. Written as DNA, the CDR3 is TGTGCCAGCAGCCGAGAAGGCGGGAACTACCAAGAGACCCAGTACTTC. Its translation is CASSREGGNYQETQYF.

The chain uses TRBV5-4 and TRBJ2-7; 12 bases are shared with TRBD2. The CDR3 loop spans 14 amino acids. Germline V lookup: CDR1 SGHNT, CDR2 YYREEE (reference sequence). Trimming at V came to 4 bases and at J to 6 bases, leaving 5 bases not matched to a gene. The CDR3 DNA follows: TGTGCCAGCAGCACCAGACTAGCGGGAGCCGAGCAGTACTTC. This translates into CASSTRLAGAEQYF.

CDR3 loop: CASSPSGNTEAFF. In DNA form, the CDR3 reads TGTGCCAGCTCACCTTCCGGGAACACTGAAGCTTTCTTT. The rearrangement joins TRBV18 to TRBJ1-1, with D unclear. CDR3 length equals 13 residues. Germline V gives CDR1 KGHSH, CDR2 LQKENI. Trimming pared 3 bases from V and 1 base from J, leaving 6 bases between.

CDR3 in DNA: TGTGCCAGCAGCCCAAGACAGGGACGAGGGGACACTGAAGCTTTCTTT. This encodes CASSPRQGRGDTEAFF. The V and J genes are TRBV28 and TRBJ1-1; 7 bases match TRBD1. This CDR3 is built from 16 residues. Trimming cost V 6 bases and J 3 bases; bases outside gene matches: 13. Germline loops: CDR1 MDHEN, CDR2 SYDVKM.